The source of this TCR beta chain is a study of T cells after yellow fever vaccination. Whole-study context: Libraries from low-cell-number fractions were prepared with the SMART-Seq v4 Ultra Low Input RNA kit.

Study-level findings and limits: Though it reached lower strength, the secondary response hit its peak faster, day 5 versus 15. Reappearing after the booster were most of the clones from primary vaccination (around 95% CD4, 85% to 90% CD8).

V was trimmed by 0 bases and J by 1 base, leaving 13 bases between them. The CDR3 consists of 15 residues. Germline-derived CDR1 and CDR2 are DFQATT and SNEGSKA (reference sequence). In its sample, this clonotype was seen a few times. The antigen is unknown. UMIs and a universal primer site were added when TCR cDNA was made by 5'RACE template switching. MiXCR, run by TCRdb on the 5' RACE reads, gives a single entry per CDR3 protein. In the table there are 300,000 or so distinct CDR3 sequences, 13% of which are singletons. This chain joins TRBV20-1 and TRBJ2-7, with D perhaps TRBD1 (5 bases). The sequenced sample was CD4+ T cells sorted from PBMCs, obtained 45 days after the yellow fever booster vaccination. The receptor was isolated from a man aged 25 to 40 who received the YFV17D yellow fever vaccine. CDR3 bases: TGCAGTGCTAGAGATCTAGGGGCAGGTTCCTACGAGCAGTACTTC. It translates to CSARDLGAGSYEQYF.